Each of the 13 T cell receptor beta chains below was sequenced from the same sample in a study of blood T cell repertoires in COVID-19. Profiled with immunoSEQ multiplex PCR; TCRdb holds only in-frame clones, not every one. The data contain roughly 150,000 clones, 84% of them singletons. Material: peripheral blood. All receptors come from a woman between 50 and 59 years old in a cohort sampled during active or convalescent COVID-19.

The chain has TRBV6-1 and TRBJ2-3; 10 nucleotides agree with TRBD1. There are 16 residues in the CDR3. Germline lookup yields CDR1 MNHNS and CDR2 SASEGT. V dropped 0 bases and J dropped 3; count of bases not matched to a gene: 3. The CDR3 reads CASSEAGQGLTDTQYF. The DNA of the CDR3 is TGTGCCAGCAGTGAAGCGGGACAGGGGCTTACAGATACGCAGTATTTT.

The V gene is TRBV11-2, the J gene TRBJ2-1; 8 bases fit TRBD2. Looked up from germline, CDR1 is SGHAT and CDR2 is FQNNGV. The CDR3 has 15 amino acids. The ends lost 6 bases at V and 7 bases at J; junction bases unmatched: 11. CDR3 coding DNA: TGTGCCAGCAGGCGAGCGGGGGTCTATGTAAATGAGCAGTTCTTC. This translates into CASRRAGVYVNEQFF.

This clone was observed a single time. The chain recombines TRBV6-6 with TRBJ1-5; tentative D call: TRBD1 (5 bases). Germline assignment: CDR1 MNHNY and CDR2 SVGAGI (reference sequence). CDR3 length: 16 amino acids. Trimming pared 7 bases from V and 0 bases from J, leaving 16 bases between. The CDR3 region has the DNA TGTGCCAGCACCGGGGGTGGAGCTTATAGCAATCAGCCCCAGCATTTT. The encoded protein is CASTGGGAYSNQPQHF.

This clone has just a few counts. The chain recombines TRBV29-1 with TRBJ1-2; TRBD1 matches at 9 bases. There are 13 residues in the CDR3. With 8 bases clipped from V and 7 bases from J, the junction kept 11 bases outside the gene matches. Germline loops: CDR1 SQVTM, CDR2 ANQGSEA. CDR3 region: CSLSSGQGSGYTF. The CDR3 DNA sequence: TGCAGCCTCTCCTCTGGACAGGGGTCTGGCTACACCTTC.

The J gene is TRBJ1-3, the V gene TRBV18, with a tentative D call TRBD1 (6 bases). The CDR3 spans 16 residues. Germline V gene data show CDR1 as KGHSH and CDR2 as LQKENI. The V gene lost 1 base and the J gene lost 2 bases, with 12 bases spanning the gap. CDR3 sequence: CASSPLSRGTGNTIYF. In DNA form, the CDR3 reads TGTGCCAGCTCACCACTAAGCAGGGGTACTGGAAACACCATATATTTT.

V is TRBV30 and J is TRBJ2-7; 9 bases agree with TRBD1. The trim removed 1 base at V and 4 bases at J, leaving 8 bases unmatched. CDR3 length: 15 residues. CDR1 GTSNPN and CDR2 SVGIG come from the germline V gene (reference sequence). The CDR3 region has the DNA TGTGCCTGGAGTGGGGTAGGGACAGGGACGTACGAGCAGTACTTC. This translates into CAWSGVGTGTYEQYF.

The chain recombines TRBV12-3 or TRBV12-4 with TRBJ1-2, with a weak D call TRBD1 (6 bases). The CDR3 spans 13 residues. Trimming removed 6 bases at V and 8 bases at J, with 16 bases between. The CDR3 bases are TGTGCCAGCAGCCTACAGGGTACCGGAGGCTACACCTTC. Its translation is CASSLQGTGGYTF.

The V gene is TRBV11-2, the J gene TRBJ2-5, with D possibly TRBD1 on 6 matching bases. The V end was cut by 5 bases, the J end by 2 bases, with 9 bases between. CDR1 and CDR2 (germline): SGHAT, FQNNGV. The CDR3 runs 13 residues. The CDR3 bases are TGTGCCAGCAGCGTGGACAGACAAGAGACCCAGTACTTC. Protein: CASSVDRQETQYF.

The genes are TRBV4-1 and TRBJ2-7, with TRBD1 matching 9 bases. This CDR3 is built from 15 residues. Germline V CDR1 and CDR2: MGHRA, YSYEKL. J lost 5 bases, V lost 1 base, and 6 bases had no gene match. The CDR3 region is CASSQGGQGGHEQYF. In DNA form, the CDR3 reads TGCGCCAGCAGCCAAGGGGGACAGGGTGGCCACGAGCAGTACTTC.

V is TRBV30 and J is TRBJ1-4; a weak D match, TRBD1 (5 bases). Looked up from germline, CDR1 is GTSNPN and CDR2 is SVGIG (reference sequence). The CDR3 is 14 amino acids. Trimming took 5 bases from V and 2 from J, leaving 12 bases between them. Written as DNA, the CDR3 is TGTGCCTGGTCCCCAGGGTTCACTAATGAAAAACTGTTTTTT. It translates to CAWSPGFTNEKLFF.

The V call is TRBV9, the J call TRBJ2-7, with 7 bases matching TRBD2. V lost 0 bases and J lost 4; bases outside the gene matches: 10. The CDR3 covers 16 residues. Germline CDR1 is SGDLS and CDR2 is YYNGEE. CDR3 nucleotides: TGTGCCAGCAGCGTAGCCTCGAGCGGGGTGGGGTACGAGCAGTACTTC. This encodes CASSVASSGVGYEQYF.

The chain uses TRBV18 and TRBJ1-2, with D unresolved. Germline values: CDR1 KGHSH, CDR2 LQKENI. Trimming removed 3 bases from V and 8 bases from J, with 19 bases in between. The CDR3 is 15 residues long. Here the CDR3 DNA reads TGTGCCAGCTCACCCGGCTCAAGAGGGCCGGGAGGCTACACCTTC. Translated, it gives CASSPGSRGPGGYTF.

This clone has a handful of counts. The genes are TRBV18 and TRBJ1-5; tentative D call: TRBD1 (5 bases). V dropped 7 bases and J dropped 5 bases, with 12 bases sitting between them. Germline V gene lookup returns CDR1 KGHSH and CDR2 LQKENI. The CDR3 totals 13 residues. DNA of the CDR3: TGTGCCAGCTACGACCAAGGGGATCAGCCCCAGCATTTT. Translated, it gives CASYDQGDQPQHF.